The source of this T cell receptor beta chain is a study of PD-1 blockade in classical Hodgkin lymphoma. TCRdb's copy holds only in-frame clones and misses some; the assay was immunoSEQ multiplex PCR. The sample lists about 94,000 clones, roughly nine tenths occurring once. The CDR3 is made up of 12 amino acids. From germline, CDR1 is SGDLS and CDR2 YYNGEE. V was pared by 2 bases and J by 4 bases, with 6 bases between. Every patient relapsed after autologous stem cell transplantation, and brentuximab vedotin exposure varied. The sequencing here drew on peripheral blood mononuclear cells (PBMCs), taken before the second cycle of nivolumab. The chain carries TRBV9 and TRBJ1-2, with D unresolved. The clonotype originates from a human donor with classical Hodgkin lymphoma. The chain's CDR3 is CASSVSTYGYTF. The DNA of the CDR3 is TGTGCCAGCAGCGTGTCTACCTATGGCTACACCTTC.